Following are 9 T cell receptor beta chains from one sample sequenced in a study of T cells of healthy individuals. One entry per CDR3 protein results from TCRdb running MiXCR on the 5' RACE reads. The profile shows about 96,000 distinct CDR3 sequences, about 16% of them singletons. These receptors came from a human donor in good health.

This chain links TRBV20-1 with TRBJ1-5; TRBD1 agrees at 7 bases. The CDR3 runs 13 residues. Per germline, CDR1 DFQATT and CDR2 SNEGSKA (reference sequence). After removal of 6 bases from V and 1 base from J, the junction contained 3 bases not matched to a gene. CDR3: CSAGTDSNQPQHF. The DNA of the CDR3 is TGCAGTGCCGGGACAGACAGCAATCAGCCCCAGCATTTT.

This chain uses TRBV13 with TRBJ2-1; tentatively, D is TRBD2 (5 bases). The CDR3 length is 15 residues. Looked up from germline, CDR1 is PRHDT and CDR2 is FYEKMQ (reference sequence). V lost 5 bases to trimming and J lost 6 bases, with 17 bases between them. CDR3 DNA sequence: TGTGCCAGCAGCCCCGGGGTAGACCTACTCAATGAGCAGTTCTTC. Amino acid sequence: CASSPGVDLLNEQFF.

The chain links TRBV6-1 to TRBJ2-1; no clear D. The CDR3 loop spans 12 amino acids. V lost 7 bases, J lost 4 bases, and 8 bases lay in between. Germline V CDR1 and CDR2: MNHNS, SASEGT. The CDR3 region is CASIRSYNEQFF. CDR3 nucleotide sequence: TGTGCCAGCATCCGCTCTTACAATGAGCAGTTCTTC.

The CDR3 loop reads CAISESTRANTEAFF. DNA of the CDR3: TGTGCCATCAGTGAGTCGACCCGGGCAAACACTGAAGCTTTCTTT. The chain uses TRBV10-3 and TRBJ1-1; D not certain. This CDR3 spans 15 amino acids. V shed 0 bases and J shed 2 bases, with 10 bases lying between them. Per the germline V gene, CDR1 is ENHRY and CDR2 is SYGVKD.

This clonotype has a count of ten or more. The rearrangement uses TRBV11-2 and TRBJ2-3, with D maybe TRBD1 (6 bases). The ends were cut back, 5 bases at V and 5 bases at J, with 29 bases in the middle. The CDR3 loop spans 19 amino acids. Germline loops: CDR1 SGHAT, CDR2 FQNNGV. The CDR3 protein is CASSRGAGVLETGEDTQYF. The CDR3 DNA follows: TGTGCCAGCAGCCGTGGGGCAGGGGTACTCGAGACTGGGGAAGATACGCAGTATTTT.

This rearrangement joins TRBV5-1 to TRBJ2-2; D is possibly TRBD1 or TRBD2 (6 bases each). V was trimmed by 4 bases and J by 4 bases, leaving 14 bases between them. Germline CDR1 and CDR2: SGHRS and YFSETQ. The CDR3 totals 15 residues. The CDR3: CASSQQGGSTGELFF. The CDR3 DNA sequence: TGCGCCAGCAGCCAACAGGGAGGCAGCACCGGGGAGCTGTTTTTT. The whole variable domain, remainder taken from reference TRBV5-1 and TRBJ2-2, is KAGVTQTPRYLIKTRGQQVTLSCSPISGHRSVSWYQQTPGQGLQFLFEYFSETQRNKGNFPGRFSGRQFSNSRSEMNVSTLELGDSALYLCASSQQGGSTGELFFGEGSRLTVL.

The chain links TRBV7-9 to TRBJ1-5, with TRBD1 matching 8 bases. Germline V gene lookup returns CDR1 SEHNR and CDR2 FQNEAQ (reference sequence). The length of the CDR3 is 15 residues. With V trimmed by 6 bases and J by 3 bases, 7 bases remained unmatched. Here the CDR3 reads CASSSGQGLNQPQHF. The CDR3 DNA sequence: TGTGCCAGCAGTTCCGGACAGGGACTCAATCAGCCCCAGCATTTT. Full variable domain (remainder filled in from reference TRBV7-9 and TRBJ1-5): DTGVSQNPRHKITKRGQNVTFRCDPISEHNRLYWYRQTLGQGPEFLTYFQNEAQLEKSRLLSDRFSAERPKGSFSTLEIQRTEQGDSAMYLCASSSGQGLNQPQHFGDGTRLSIL.

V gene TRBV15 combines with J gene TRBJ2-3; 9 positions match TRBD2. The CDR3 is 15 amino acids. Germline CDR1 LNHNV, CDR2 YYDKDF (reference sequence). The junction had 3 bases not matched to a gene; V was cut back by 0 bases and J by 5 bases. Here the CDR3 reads CATSRETAGGDTQYF. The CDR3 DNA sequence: TGTGCCACCAGCAGAGAGACAGCGGGAGGAGATACGCAGTATTTT.

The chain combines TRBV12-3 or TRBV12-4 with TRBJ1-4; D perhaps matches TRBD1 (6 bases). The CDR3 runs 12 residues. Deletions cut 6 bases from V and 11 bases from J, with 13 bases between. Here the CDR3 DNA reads TGTGCCAGCAGCATGGACAGTGCCAAACTGTTTTTT. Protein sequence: CASSMDSAKLFF.